This entry concerns a single TCR beta chain. This sample stems from a study of cytomegalovirus exposure and HLA in healthy donors. PCR used 60 Vbeta primers and 13 Jbeta primers. Profiled with immunoSEQ multiplex PCR; TCRdb holds only in-frame clones, not every one. In the table there are about 160,000 clones, 70% to 80% of which are singletons. With 4 bases removed from V and 5 bases from J, the gap between germline ends came to 14 bases. Germline CDR1 is SGHTA and CDR2 is FQGNSA. The length of the CDR3 is 14 residues. The specimen sequenced was PBMCs. The rearrangement joins TRBV7-2 to TRBJ2-5; a possible D gene is TRBD1 (5 bases). The TCR was taken from a man in his late teens or twenties in good health and CMV-seropositive. The CDR3 protein is CASSSRTRSETQYF. The CDR3 DNA sequence: TGTGCCAGCAGCTCTCGGACACGGTCGGAGACCCAGTACTTC. The whole variable domain, filled in from reference TRBV7-2 and TRBJ2-5, reads GAGVSQSPSNKVTEKGKDVELRCDPISGHTALYWYRQSLGQGLEFLIYFQGNSAPDKSGLPSDRFSAERTGGSVSTLTIQRTQQEDSAVYLCASSSRTRSETQYFGPGTRLLVL.